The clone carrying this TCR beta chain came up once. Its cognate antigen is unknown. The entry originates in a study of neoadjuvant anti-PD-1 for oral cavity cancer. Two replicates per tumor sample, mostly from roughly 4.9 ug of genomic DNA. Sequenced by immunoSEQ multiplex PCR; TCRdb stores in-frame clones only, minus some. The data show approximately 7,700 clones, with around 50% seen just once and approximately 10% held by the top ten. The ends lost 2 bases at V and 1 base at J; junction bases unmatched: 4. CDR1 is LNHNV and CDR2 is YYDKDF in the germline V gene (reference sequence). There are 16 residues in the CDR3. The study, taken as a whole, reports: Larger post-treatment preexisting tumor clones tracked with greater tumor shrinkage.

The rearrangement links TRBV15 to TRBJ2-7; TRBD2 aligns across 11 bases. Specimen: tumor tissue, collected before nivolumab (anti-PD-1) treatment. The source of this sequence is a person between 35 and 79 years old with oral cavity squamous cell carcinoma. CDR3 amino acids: CATSRIGTSGSYEQYF. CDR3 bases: TGTGCCACCAGCAGAATCGGGACTAGCGGATCCTACGAGCAGTACTTC.